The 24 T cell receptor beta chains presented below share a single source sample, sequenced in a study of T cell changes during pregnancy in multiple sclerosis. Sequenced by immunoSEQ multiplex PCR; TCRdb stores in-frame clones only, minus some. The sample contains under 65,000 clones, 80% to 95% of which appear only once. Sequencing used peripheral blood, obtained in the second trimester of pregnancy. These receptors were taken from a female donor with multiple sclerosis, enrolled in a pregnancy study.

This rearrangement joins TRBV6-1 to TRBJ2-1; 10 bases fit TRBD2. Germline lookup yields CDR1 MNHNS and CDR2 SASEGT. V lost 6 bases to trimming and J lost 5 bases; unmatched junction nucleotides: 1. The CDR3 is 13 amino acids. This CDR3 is CASSGLADNEQFF. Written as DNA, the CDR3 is TGTGCCAGCAGCGGACTAGCGGACAATGAGCAGTTCTTC.

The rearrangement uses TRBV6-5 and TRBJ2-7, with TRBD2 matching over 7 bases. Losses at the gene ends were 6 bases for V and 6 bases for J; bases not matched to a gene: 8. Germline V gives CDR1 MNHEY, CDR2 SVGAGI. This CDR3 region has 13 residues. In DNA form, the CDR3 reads TGTGCCAGCAGCTATTCCAGGGAGGGCGAGCAGTACTTC. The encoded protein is CASSYSREGEQYF.

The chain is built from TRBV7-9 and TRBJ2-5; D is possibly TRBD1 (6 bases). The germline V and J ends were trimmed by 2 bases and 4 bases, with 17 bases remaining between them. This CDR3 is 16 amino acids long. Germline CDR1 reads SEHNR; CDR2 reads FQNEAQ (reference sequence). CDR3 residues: CASSLTRRGPGETQYF. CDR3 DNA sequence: TGTGCCAGCAGCTTAACCCGCAGGGGACCCGGAGAGACCCAGTACTTC.

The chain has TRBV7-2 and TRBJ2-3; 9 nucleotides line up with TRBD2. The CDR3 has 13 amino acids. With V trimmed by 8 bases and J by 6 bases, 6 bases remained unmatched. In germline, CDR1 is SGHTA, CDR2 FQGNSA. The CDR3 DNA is TGTGCCAGCTTGCGGGAGGGCGGGGATACGCAGTATTTT. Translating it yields CASLREGGDTQYF. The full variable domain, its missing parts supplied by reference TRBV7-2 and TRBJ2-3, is GAGVSQSPSNKVTEKGKDVELRCDPISGHTALYWYRQSLGQGLEFLIYFQGNSAPDKSGLPSDRFSAERTGGSVSTLTIQRTQQEDSAVYLCASLREGGDTQYFGPGTRLTVL.

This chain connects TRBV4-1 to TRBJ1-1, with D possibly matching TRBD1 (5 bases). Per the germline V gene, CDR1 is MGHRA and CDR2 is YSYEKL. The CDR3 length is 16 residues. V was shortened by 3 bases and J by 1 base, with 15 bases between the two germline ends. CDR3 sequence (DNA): TGCGCCAGCAGCCACTCAGGGTATGGTGGGAACACTGAAGCTTTCTTT. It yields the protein CASSHSGYGGNTEAFF.

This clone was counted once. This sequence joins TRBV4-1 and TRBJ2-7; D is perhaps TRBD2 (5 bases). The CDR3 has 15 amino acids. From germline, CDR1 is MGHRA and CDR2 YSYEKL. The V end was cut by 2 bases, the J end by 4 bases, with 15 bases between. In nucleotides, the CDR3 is TGCGCCAGCAGCCAACAGGCTGTGGTAGCGTACGAGCAGTACTTC. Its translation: CASSQQAVVAYEQYF.

The CDR3 region has the DNA TGTGCCAGTAGTGAGTTAAGCAATCAGCCCCAGCATTTT. The encoded protein is CASSELSNQPQHF. This sequence joins TRBV19 and TRBJ1-5, with D unresolved. The CDR3 covers 13 residues. The V end lost 5 bases, the J end lost 1 base, and 6 bases lay between the germline ends. CDR1 is LNHDA and CDR2 is SQIVND in the germline V gene (reference sequence).

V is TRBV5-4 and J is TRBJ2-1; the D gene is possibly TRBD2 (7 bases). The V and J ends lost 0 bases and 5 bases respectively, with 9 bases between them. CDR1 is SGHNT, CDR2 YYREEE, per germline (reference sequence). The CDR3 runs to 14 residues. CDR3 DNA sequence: TGTGCCAGCAGCTTGGGGGGGGGCCACAATGAGCAGTTCTTC. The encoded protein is CASSLGGGHNEQFF.

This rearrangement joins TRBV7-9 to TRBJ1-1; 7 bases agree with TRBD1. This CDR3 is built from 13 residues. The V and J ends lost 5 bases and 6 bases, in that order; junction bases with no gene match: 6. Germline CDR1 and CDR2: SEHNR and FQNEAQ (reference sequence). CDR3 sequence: CASSPRQGSEAFF. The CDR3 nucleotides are TGTGCCAGCAGCCCAAGACAGGGCTCTGAAGCTTTCTTT.

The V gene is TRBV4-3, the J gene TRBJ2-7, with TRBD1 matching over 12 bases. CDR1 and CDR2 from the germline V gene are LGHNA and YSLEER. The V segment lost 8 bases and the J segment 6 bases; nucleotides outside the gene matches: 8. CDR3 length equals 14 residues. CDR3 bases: TGCGCCAGCTCCCCGGGACAGGGGGCGAGCGAGCAGTACTTC. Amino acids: CASSPGQGASEQYF.

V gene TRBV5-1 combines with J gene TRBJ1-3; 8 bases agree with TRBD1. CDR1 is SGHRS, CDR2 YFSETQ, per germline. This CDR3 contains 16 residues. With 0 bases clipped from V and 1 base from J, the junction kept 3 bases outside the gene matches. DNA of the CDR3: TGCGCCAGCAGCTTGGGGCAGGGGGCTTCTGGAAACACCATATATTTT. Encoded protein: CASSLGQGASGNTIYF.

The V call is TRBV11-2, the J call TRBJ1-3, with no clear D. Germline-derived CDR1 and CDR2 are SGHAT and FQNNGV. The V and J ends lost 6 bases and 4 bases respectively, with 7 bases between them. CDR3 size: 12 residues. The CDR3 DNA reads TGTGCCAGCAGTAACAAGGGAAACACCATATATTTT. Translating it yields CASSNKGNTIYF.

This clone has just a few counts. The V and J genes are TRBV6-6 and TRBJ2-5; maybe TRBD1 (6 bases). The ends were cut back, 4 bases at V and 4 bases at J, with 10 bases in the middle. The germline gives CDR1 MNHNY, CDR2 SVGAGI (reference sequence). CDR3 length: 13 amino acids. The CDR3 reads CASSSGGGETQYF. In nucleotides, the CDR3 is TGTGCCAGCAGTTCTGGGGGCGGAGAGACCCAGTACTTC.

CDR3 loop: CASSSRTRRSDTQYF. As DNA, the CDR3 is TGTGCCAGCAGCTCCCGGACTAGACGCTCAGATACGCAGTATTTT. The chain has TRBV11-2 and TRBJ2-3; 7 nucleotides agree with TRBD2. Trimming removed 4 bases from V and 4 bases from J; junction bases left unmatched: 8. The CDR3 has 15 residues. Germline V lookup: CDR1 SGHAT, CDR2 FQNNGV.

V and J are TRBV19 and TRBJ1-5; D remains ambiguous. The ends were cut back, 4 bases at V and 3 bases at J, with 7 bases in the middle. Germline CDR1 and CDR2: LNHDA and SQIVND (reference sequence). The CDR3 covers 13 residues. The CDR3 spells CASSTSVNQPQHF. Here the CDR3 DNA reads TGTGCCAGTAGTACCTCGGTCAATCAGCCCCAGCATTTT.

The CDR3 here is CAWSQGSASGNTIYF. The CDR3 DNA follows: TGTGCCTGGAGTCAGGGCTCCGCCTCTGGAAACACCATATATTTT. This rearrangement joins TRBV30 to TRBJ1-3, with a weak D call TRBD1 (5 bases). Between the trimmed V and J ends, which lost 2 bases and 0 bases, there was a span of 11 bases. Germline V gene sequence: CDR1 GTSNPN, CDR2 SVGIG (reference sequence). CDR3 length equals 15 residues.

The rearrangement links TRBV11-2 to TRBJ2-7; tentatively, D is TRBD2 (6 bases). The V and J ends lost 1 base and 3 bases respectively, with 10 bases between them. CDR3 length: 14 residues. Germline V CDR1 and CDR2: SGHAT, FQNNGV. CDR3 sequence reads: CASSLVGTRYEQYF. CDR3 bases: TGTGCCAGCAGCTTAGTCGGGACTCGCTACGAGCAGTACTTC.

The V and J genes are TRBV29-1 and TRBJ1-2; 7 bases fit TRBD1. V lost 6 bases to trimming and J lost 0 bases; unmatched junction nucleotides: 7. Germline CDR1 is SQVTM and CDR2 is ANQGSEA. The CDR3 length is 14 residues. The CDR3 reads CSVQNRGANYGYTF. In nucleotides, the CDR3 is TGCAGCGTCCAAAACAGGGGAGCTAACTATGGCTACACCTTC.

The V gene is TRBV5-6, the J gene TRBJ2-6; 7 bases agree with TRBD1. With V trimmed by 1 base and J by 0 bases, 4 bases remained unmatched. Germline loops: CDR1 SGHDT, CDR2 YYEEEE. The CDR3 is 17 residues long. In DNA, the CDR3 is TGTGCCAGCAGCTTGTTGGCAGGGGGCTCTGGGGCCAACGTCCTGACTTTC. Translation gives CASSLLAGGSGANVLTF.

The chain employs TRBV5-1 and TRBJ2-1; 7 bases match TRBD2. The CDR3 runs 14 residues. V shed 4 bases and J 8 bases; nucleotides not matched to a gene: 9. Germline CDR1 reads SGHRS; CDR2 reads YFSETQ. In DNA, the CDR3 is TGCGCCAGCAGCCCCGACCCACGGGGGGATGAGCAGTTCTTC. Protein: CASSPDPRGDEQFF. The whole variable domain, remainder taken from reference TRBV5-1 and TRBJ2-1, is KAGVTQTPRYLIKTRGQQVTLSCSPISGHRSVSWYQQTPGQGLQFLFEYFSETQRNKGNFPGRFSGRQFSNSRSEMNVSTLELGDSALYLCASSPDPRGDEQFFGPGTRLTVL.

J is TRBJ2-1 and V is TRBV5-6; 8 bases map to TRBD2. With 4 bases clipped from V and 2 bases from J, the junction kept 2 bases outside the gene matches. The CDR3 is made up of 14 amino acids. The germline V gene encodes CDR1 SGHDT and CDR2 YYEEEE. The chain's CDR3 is CASSLAGTYNEQFF. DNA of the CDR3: TGTGCCAGCAGCCTAGCGGGTACCTACAATGAGCAGTTCTTC.

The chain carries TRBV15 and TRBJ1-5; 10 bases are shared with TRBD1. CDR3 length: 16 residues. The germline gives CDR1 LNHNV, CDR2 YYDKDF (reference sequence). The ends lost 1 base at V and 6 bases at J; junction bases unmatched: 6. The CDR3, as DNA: TGTGCCACCAGCAGAGGACGACAGGGGGCCCGTCAGCCCCAGCATTTT. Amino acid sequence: CATSRGRQGARQPQHF.

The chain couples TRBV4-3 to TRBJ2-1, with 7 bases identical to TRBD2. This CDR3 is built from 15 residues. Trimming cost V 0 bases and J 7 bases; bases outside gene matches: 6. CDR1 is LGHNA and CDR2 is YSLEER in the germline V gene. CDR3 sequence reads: CASSQEGGRDNEQFF. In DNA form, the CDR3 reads TGCGCCAGCAGCCAAGAGGGGGGGAGGGATAATGAGCAGTTCTTC.

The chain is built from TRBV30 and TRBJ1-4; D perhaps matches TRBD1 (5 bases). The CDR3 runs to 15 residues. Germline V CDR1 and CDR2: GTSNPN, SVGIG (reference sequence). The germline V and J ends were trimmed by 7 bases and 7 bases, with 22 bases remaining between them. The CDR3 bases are TGTGCCTCCAAATCTAGGGCTCGGGGGGGTGAAAAACTGTTTTTT. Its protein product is CASKSRARGGEKLFF.